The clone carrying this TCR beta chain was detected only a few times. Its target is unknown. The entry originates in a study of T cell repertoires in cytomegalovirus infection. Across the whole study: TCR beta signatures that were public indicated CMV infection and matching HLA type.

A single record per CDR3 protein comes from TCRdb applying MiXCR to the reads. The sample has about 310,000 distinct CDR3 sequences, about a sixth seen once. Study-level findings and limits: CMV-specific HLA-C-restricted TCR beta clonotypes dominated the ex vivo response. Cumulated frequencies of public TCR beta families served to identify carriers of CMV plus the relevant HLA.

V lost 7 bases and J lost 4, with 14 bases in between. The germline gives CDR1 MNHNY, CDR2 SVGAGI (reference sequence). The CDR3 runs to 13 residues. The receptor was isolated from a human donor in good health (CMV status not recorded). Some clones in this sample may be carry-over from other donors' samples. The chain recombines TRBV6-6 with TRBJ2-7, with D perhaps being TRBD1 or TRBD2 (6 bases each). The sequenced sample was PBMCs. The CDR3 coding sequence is TGTGCCAGCAACCTGGGGGGCAGGTACGAGCAGTACTTC. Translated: CASNLGGRYEQYF.